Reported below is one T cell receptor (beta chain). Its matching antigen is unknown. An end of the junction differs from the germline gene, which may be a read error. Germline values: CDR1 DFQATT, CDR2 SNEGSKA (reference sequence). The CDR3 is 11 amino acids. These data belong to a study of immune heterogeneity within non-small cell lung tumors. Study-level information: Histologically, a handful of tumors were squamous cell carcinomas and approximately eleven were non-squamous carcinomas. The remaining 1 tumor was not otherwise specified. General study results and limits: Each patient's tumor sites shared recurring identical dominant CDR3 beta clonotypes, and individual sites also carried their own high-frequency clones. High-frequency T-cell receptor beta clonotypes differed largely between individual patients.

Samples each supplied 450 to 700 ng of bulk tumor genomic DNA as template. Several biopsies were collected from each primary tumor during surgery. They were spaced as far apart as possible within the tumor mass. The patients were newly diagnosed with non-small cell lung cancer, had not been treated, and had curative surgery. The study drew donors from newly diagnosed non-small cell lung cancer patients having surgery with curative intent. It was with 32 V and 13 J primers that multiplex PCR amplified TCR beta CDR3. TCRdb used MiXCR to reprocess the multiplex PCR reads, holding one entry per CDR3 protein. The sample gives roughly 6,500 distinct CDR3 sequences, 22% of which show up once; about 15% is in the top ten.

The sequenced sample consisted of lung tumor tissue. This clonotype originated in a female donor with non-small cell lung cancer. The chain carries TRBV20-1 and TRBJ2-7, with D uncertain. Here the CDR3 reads CSAISFSEQHF. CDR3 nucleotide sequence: TGCAGTGCTATTTCGTTTTCGGAGCAGCACTTC.